Listed below are T cell receptor beta chains from one sample, sequenced in a study of cytomegalovirus exposure and HLA in healthy donors. This table comes from immunoSEQ multiplex PCR, and its TCRdb copy is limited to in-frame clones, with some not included. Recorded for this sample: 130,000 or so clones. The sequenced material came from PBMCs. The receptors shown here come from a middle-aged woman in good health and CMV-seropositive. CDR3s include the opening cysteine and the closing phenylalanine or tryptophan. A D gene is named only where the DNA matches it firmly.

D gene: NA
V gene: TRBV2
J gene: TRBJ2-1
CDR3 DNA: TGTGCCAGCAGTGAAGAACTCGCGGAAATCAATAGGAATGAGCAGTTCTTC
CDR3 protein: CASSEELAEINRNEQFF

D gene: NA
V gene: TRBV4-1
J gene: TRBJ1-2
CDR3 DNA: TGCGCCAGCAGCCAGGTCACAGGGTCTAACTATGGCTACACCTTC
CDR3 protein: CASSQVTGSNYGYTF

D gene: TRBD1
V gene: TRBV7-6
J gene: TRBJ1-2
CDR3 DNA: TGTGCCAGCACCCACTCCGAGGCAGGGGGTTACTATGGCTACACCTTC
CDR3 protein: CASTHSEAGGYYGYTF

D gene: NA
V gene: TRBV19
J gene: TRBJ2-5
CDR3 DNA: TGTGCCAGTAGCGCGGTTGGGTTTCAAGAGACCCAGTACTTC
CDR3 protein: CASSAVGFQETQYF

D gene: TRBD2
V gene: TRBV20-1
J gene: TRBJ2-7
CDR3 DNA: TGCAGTGCTGGGGGGGAGCACGAGCAGTACTTC
CDR3 protein: CSAGGEHEQYF

D gene: TRBD2
V gene: TRBV2
J gene: TRBJ2-3
CDR3 DNA: TGTGCCAGCAGGGAACTAGCGACTAGCACAGATACGCAGTATTTT
CDR3 protein: CASRELATSTDTQYF

D gene: TRBD1
V gene: TRBV5-1
J gene: TRBJ2-7
CDR3 DNA: TGCGCCAGCAGCTTGTCAACGGGACAGGGGGCTCTCGAGCAGTACTTC
CDR3 protein: CASSLSTGQGALEQYF

D gene: NA
V gene: TRBV5-6
J gene: TRBJ2-7
CDR3 DNA: TGTGCCAGCAGCACAGGGTACCTTCGGTACGAGCAGTACTTC
CDR3 protein: CASSTGYLRYEQYF

D gene: NA
V gene: TRBV27
J gene: TRBJ2-1
CDR3 DNA: TGTGCCAGCAGTTCCTCCGGCGGGTTCTCCTACAATGAGCAGTTCTTC
CDR3 protein: CASSSSGGFSYNEQFF

D gene: TRBD2
V gene: TRBV2
J gene: TRBJ2-2
CDR3 DNA: TGTGCCAGCAGGACTAGCGGGAACACCGGGGAGCTGTTTTTT
CDR3 protein: CASRTSGNTGELFF

D gene: NA
V gene: TRBV10-1
J gene: TRBJ1-4
CDR3 DNA: TGCGCCCCGAGGCAGGAAAAACTGTTTTTT
CDR3 protein: CAPRQEKLFF

D gene: NA
V gene: TRBV2
J gene: TRBJ1-5
CDR3 DNA: TGTGCCAGCGCGTTGGAGAACGATCAGCCCCAGCATTTT
CDR3 protein: CASALENDQPQHF